A selection of T cell receptor beta chains follows, all from one sample in a study of CD8+ T cells in alopecia areata. Here immunoSEQ multiplex PCR was the method, and the copy in TCRdb shows in-frame clones only, minus some. The table lists tens of thousands of clones, approximately 70% of them singletons. Sequences were derived from CD8+ T cells sorted from blood, sampled around week 44, from a patient treated with tofacitinib. These receptors were obtained from a human donor with alopecia areata. The CDR3 runs from the conserved cysteine through the conserved F or W. D genes are given only for firm matches. For some rows the clone size is stated as once, few or many, or as a class when expanded; others skip it.

>TRBJ2-2|TRBV30|-|-
TGTGCCTGGAGTGGAGGGGGAACCGGGGAGCTGTTTTTT
CAWSGGGTGELFF
>TRBJ2-1|TRBV13|-|TRBD2
TGTGCCAGCAGCTTACTAGCGGGGGGGTTTGAGCAGTTCTTC
CASSLLAGGFEQFF
>TRBJ1-1|TRBV4-3|-|-
TGCGCCAGCAGCCAAGATTCCTTGGGGGCGGGCACTGAAGCTTTCTTT
CASSQDSLGAGTEAFF
>TRBJ1-2|TRBV29-1|-|-
TGCAGCGTTGTTGGGGGGGAGAACACCTTC
CSVVGGENTF
>TRBJ2-7|TRBV27|few|-
TGTGCCAGCAGTTCAGGCGGACTACTCTACGAGCAGTACTTC
CASSSGGLLYEQYF
>TRBJ2-3|TRBV6-4|-|TRBD2
TGTGCCAGCATGAGGACTAGCGGGGGTGCAGATACGCAGTATTTT
CASMRTSGGADTQYF
>TRBJ1-4|TRBV29-1|-|-
TGCAGCGTTGAGTTGCCTTCTAATGAAAAACTGTTTTTT
CSVELPSNEKLFF
>TRBJ1-5|TRBV7-9|-|-
TGTGCCAGCAGCTCCGACAGAAATCAGCCCCAGCATTTT
CASSSDRNQPQHF
>TRBJ2-1|TRBV9|-|-
TGTGCCAGCAGCGTATCCCGGGCAGGCAACAATGAGCAGTTCTTC
CASSVSRAGNNEQFF
>TRBJ2-3|TRBV13|-|TRBD2
TGTGCCAGCAGCTTAAGACTAGCTAACGGAGATACGCAGTATTTT
CASSLRLANGDTQYF
>TRBJ2-3|TRBV6-1|-|TRBD1
TGTGCCAGCAACCGGGACAGGGGAGATACGCAGTATTTT
CASNRDRGDTQYF
>TRBJ2-3|TRBV7-6|-|-
TGTGCCAGCAGCCCAGAACTGACAGATACGCAGTATTTT
CASSPELTDTQYF
>TRBJ1-1|TRBV27|-|-
TGTGCCAGTTGGGGACTTTTGAACACTGAAGCTTTCTTT
CASWGLLNTEAFF
>TRBJ1-5|TRBV15|-|-
TGTGCCACCAGCAGAGATTCGGCAGTTAATCAGCCCCAGCATTTT
CATSRDSAVNQPQHF
>TRBJ1-2|TRBV10-2|-|-
TGCGCCAGCAGTGAAACAGCACACTATGGCTACACCTTC
CASSETAHYGYTF
>TRBJ1-5|TRBV19|-|TRBD1
TGTGCCAGTTTGGGACAGAGTAGCAATCAGCCCCAGCATTTT
CASLGQSSNQPQHF
>TRBJ1-2|TRBV28|-|-
TGTGCCAGCAGTTTCAACTATGGCTACACCTTC
CASSFNYGYTF
>TRBJ2-7|TRBV29-1|few|-
TGCAGCGTAGCGGACGTCTACGAGCAGTACTTC
CSVADVYEQYF